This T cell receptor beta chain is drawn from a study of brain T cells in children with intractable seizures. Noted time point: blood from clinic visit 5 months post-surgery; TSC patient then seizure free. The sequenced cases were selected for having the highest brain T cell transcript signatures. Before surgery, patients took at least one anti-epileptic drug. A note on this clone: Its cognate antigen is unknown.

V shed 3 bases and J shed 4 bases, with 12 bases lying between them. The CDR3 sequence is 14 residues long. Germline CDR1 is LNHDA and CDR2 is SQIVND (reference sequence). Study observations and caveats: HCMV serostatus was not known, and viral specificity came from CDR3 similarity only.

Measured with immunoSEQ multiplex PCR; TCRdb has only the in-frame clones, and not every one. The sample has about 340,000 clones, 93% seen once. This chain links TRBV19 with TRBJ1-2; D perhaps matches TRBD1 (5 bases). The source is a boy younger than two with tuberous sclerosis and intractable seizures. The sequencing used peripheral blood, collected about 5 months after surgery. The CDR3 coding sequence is TGTGCCAGTAGTATTGGACACCCTGGCTATGGCTACACCTTC. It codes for CASSIGHPGYGYTF.